The clone carrying this TCR beta chain was observed many times. Its antigen is undetermined. The data stem from a study of CD8 T cells in ankylosing spondylitis. Study-wide points: As reported, disease-linked clones showed significant enrichment in matched ankylosing spondylitis synovial fluid. About 8 highly homologous variants formed a TCR beta motif that appeared characteristic of ankylosing spondylitis blood. Some motif variants had been reported before (in reactive arthritis synovial fluid and blood). Disease-linked clones were found to be CD8+ and relatively rare in peripheral blood.

Trimming cost V 2 bases and J 8 bases, with 25 bases left between them. The CDR3 extends over 18 amino acids. Preparation of TCR beta libraries was done by quantitative 5'-RACE with molecular barcodes. TCRdb re-analysed the 5' RACE reads in MiXCR, keeping a single row per CDR3 protein. Here the sample spans roughly 700,000 distinct CDR3 sequences, over 15% being singletons. This receptor was obtained from a male donor with ankylosing spondylitis. The sample was blood, either unsorted or a sorted T cell fraction (not recorded which). The chain joins TRBV12-3 or TRBV12-4 to TRBJ2-1; no clear D. CDR3 coding DNA: TGTGCCAGCAGTTTACGTGTCAGTCGCCCTATCAGAGTATATGAGCAGTTCTTC. It codes for CASSLRVSRPIRVYEQFF.